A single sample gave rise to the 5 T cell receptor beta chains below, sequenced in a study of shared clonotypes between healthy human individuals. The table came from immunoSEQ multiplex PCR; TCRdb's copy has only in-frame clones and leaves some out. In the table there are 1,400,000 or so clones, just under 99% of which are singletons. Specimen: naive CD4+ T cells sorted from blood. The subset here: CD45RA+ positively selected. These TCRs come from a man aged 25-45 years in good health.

The CDR3 coding sequence is TGTGCCAGCAGACTAATCAACAGGGGGAGCGAGCAGTACTTC. It specifies CASRLINRGSEQYF. This chain joins TRBV28 and TRBJ2-7, with 8 nucleotides matching TRBD1. CDR3 length: 14 residues. V was clipped by 6 bases and J by 6 bases; unmatched bases: 10. The V gene's germline CDR1 is MDHEN and CDR2 SYDVKM.

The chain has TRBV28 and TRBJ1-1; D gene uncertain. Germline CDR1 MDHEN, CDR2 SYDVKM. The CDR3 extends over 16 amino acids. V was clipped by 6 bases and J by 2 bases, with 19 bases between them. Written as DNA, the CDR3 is TGTGCCAGCAGCCATATAGGGCAATCCGCCAACACTGAAGCTTTCTTT. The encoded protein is CASSHIGQSANTEAFF.

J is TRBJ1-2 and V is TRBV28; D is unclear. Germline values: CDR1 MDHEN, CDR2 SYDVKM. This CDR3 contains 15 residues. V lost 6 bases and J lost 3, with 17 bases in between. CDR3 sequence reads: CASSRHEGGYYGYTF. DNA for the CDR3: TGTGCCAGCAGCCGCCATGAGGGCGGATACTATGGCTACACCTTC.

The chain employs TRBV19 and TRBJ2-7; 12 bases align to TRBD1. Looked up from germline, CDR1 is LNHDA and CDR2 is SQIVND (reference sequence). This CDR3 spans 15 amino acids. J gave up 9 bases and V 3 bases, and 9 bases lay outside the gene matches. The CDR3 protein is CASSMGTGGPGLQYF. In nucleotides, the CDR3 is TGTGCCAGTAGTATGGGGACAGGGGGCCCTGGTTTGCAGTACTTC. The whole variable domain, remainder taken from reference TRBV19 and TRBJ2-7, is DGGITQSPKYLFRKEGQNVTLSCEQNLNHDAMYWYRQDPGQGLRLIYYSQIVNDFQKGDIAEGYSVSREKKESFPLTVTSAQKNPTAFYLCASSMGTGGPGLQYFGPGTRLTVT.

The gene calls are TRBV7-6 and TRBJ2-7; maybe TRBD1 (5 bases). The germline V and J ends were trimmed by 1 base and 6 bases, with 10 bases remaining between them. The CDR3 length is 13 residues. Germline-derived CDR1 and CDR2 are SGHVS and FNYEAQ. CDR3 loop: CASSLVEGVEQYF. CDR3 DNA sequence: TGTGCCAGCAGCTTAGTAGAAGGGGTCGAGCAGTACTTC.